The rows below give T cell receptor beta chains drawn from one sample of a study of beta chain features in type 1 diabetes. Assay used: immunoSEQ multiplex PCR; TCRdb lists only in-frame clones, some missing. The table lists around 260,000 clones, around 25% of them singletons. The specimen was naive CD4+ T cells from blood. The receptors were sampled from a woman in her 30s with type 1 diabetes. CDR3s include the opening cysteine and the closing phenylalanine or tryptophan. The D gene is left open where the match is weak. Expanded clones get a size class; other rows say once, few or many, or leave the size out.

clone_size	v_call	cdr3_length	d_call	j_call	cdr3_nt	cdr3_aa
few	TRBV29-1	12	NA	TRBJ1-1	TGCAGCGTTGAGCGAGGCAAGACTGAAGCTTTCTTT	CSVERGKTEAFF
few	TRBV10-3	11	TRBD2	TRBJ2-1	TGTGCCATCAGTCTAGCGGATGAGCAGTTCTTC	CAISLADEQFF
NA	TRBV5-1	14	TRBD1	TRBJ2-7	TGCGCCAGCAGCGACAGGACAGGGGGCAACGAGCAGTACTTC	CASSDRTGGNEQYF
NA	TRBV15	15	NA	TRBJ1-2	TGTGCCACCAGCAGAGAACCAGGGTCTAACTATGGCTACACCTTC	CATSREPGSNYGYTF
few	TRBV30	12	TRBD1	TRBJ2-7	TGTGCCTGCTCGGGACAGTGGTACGAGCAGTACTTC	CACSGQWYEQYF
NA	TRBV19	14	TRBD2	TRBJ2-1	TGTGCCAGTAGTCCGGGACTAGCCGGCGGTGAGCAGTTCTTC	CASSPGLAGGEQFF
NA	TRBV13	15	TRBD1	TRBJ2-5	TGTGCCAGCAGCCCCCGGGACAGGGGGCAAGAGACCCAGTACTTC	CASSPRDRGQETQYF
NA	TRBV9	18	TRBD2	TRBJ2-1	TGTGCCAGCAGCGCCCTCCTAGTAGCGGGGAGCTCCTACAATGAGCAGTTCTTC	CASSALLVAGSSYNEQFF
few	TRBV7-2	14	NA	TRBJ2-7	TGTGCCAGCAGCCGGGACACGAGCTCCTACGAGCAGTACTTC	CASSRDTSSYEQYF
NA	TRBV7-9	17	TRBD1	TRBJ2-1	TGTGCCAGCCGCTTTATAGACCGGGACAGGGGGACCGATGAGCAGTTCTTC	CASRFIDRDRGTDEQFF
NA	TRBV5-1	15	TRBD1	TRBJ1-4	TGCGCCAGCAGCCCCCGGACAGGCAGTAATGAAAAACTGTTTTTT	CASSPRTGSNEKLFF
NA	TRBV4-1	13	NA	TRBJ1-2	TGCGCCAGCAGCCAAATCAGGGGAAGGGGCTACACCTTC	CASSQIRGRGYTF
few	TRBV28	16	TRBD2	TRBJ2-7	TGTGCCAGCAGTTTATGGAGGGCTAGCGGGATGTGGGAGCAGTACTTC	CASSLWRASGMWEQYF
NA	TRBV7-3	16	TRBD2	TRBJ2-1	TGTGCCAGCAAGCCGACTAGCGGGAGCTCCTACAATGAGCAGTTCTTC	CASKPTSGSSYNEQFF
NA	TRBV7-9	14	NA	TRBJ1-1	TGTGCCAGCAGTTTGGGCACCATGAACACTGAAGCTTTCTTT	CASSLGTMNTEAFF
few	TRBV25-1	15	NA	TRBJ2-2	TGTGCCAGCAGTGTTGACAGCCCGAACACCGGGGAGCTGTTTTTT	CASSVDSPNTGELFF
few	TRBV30	14	NA	TRBJ2-2	TGTGCCTGGATGAGGGTCGGAGTCGACGGGGAGCTGTTTTTT	CAWMRVGVDGELFF
NA	TRBV19	14	TRBD1	TRBJ1-5	TGTGCCAGTCGGACAGGAGGAAGCAATCAGCCCCAGCATTTT	CASRTGGSNQPQHF
NA	TRBV2	15	TRBD2	TRBJ2-1	TGTGCCAGCACGCTACTAGCGGGAGGGCCGGGAGAGCAGTTCTTC	CASTLLAGGPGEQFF
NA	TRBV6-6	12	NA	TRBJ2-3	TGTGCCAGCAGGGGGAGTGGTGATACGCAGTATTTT	CASRGSGDTQYF
few	TRBV30	15	TRBD2	TRBJ2-1	TGTGCCGGAGAGCGGGAGGGCCCTCGGTATAATGAGCAGTTCTTC	CAGEREGPRYNEQFF
NA	TRBV5-1	14	TRBD2	TRBJ2-3	TGCGCCAGCAGCTTGGTTGCGGGGGAGGATACGCAGTATTTT	CASSLVAGEDTQYF
few	TRBV4-1	13	TRBD2	TRBJ2-1	TGCGCCAGCAGCCAAGGGGGCGGGAGACTGCAGTTCTTC	CASSQGGGRLQFF
few	TRBV7-9	14	TRBD1	TRBJ2-1	TGTGCCAGCAGCTTAGGGACAGGGGTAAATGAGCAGTTCTTC	CASSLGTGVNEQFF
NA	TRBV18	11	NA	TRBJ2-1	TGTGCCAGCTCACCAGGGCGGGACCTGTTCTTC	CASSPGRDLFF
NA	TRBV30	14	NA	TRBJ1-1	TGTGCCTGGAGTCCGGGGGGGGCCTACGCTGAAGCTTTCTTT	CAWSPGGAYAEAFF
NA	TRBV29-1	12	NA	TRBJ2-5	TGCAGCGTTGAGGGAGACTCTAGGGCCCAGTACTTC	CSVEGDSRAQYF
few	TRBV7-8	13	NA	TRBJ2-2	TGTGCCAGCAGTCTCGGGTCCACCGGGGAGCTGTTTTTT	CASSLGSTGELFF
few	TRBV5-4	16	NA	TRBJ2-1	TGTGCCAGCAGCTTGCCGGGCAGGGGCTCCTACAATGAGCAGTTCTTC	CASSLPGRGSYNEQFF